This note documents a single TCR beta chain sequence. Its antigen is unknown. TCRdb re-called the 5' RACE reads with MiXCR, one entry per CDR3 protein. Altogether about 130,000 distinct CDR3 sequences are present, almost 9% being singletons, with the ten largest covering approximately 39%. The data belong to a study of T cells after yellow fever vaccination. Study context: Fractions of low cell number were prepared using SMART-Seq v4 Ultra Low Input.

CDR1 is SGHTS, CDR2 YDEGEE, per germline. Trimming stripped 4 bases from V and 1 base from J, with 13 bases between. The length of the CDR3 is 15 residues. Notes on the study in general: Abundant clonotypes from the bulk population could get into FACS-sorted repertoires as contaminants. Clonotypes found in both CD4 and CD8 compartments made up a small share. The booster response re-showed most primary clones: about 96% CD4, roughly 91% CD8.

The chain recombines TRBV5-8 with TRBJ2-3; no reliable D call. The input for sequencing was CD8+ T cells sorted from PBMCs, taken on the day of the yellow fever booster vaccination. The receptor's source is a man younger than 30 who received the YFV17D yellow fever vaccine. The chain's CDR3 is CASSPGVGGTDTQYF. CDR3 DNA sequence: TGTGCCAGCAGCCCCGGTGTGGGCGGCACAGATACGCAGTATTTT. The full variable domain, in which reference TRBV5-8 and TRBJ2-3 provide the parts outside the CDR3, is EAGVTQSPTHLIKTRGQQATLRCSPISGHTSVYWYQQALGLGLQFLLWYDEGEERNRGNFPPRFSGRQFPNYSSELNVNALELEDSALYLCASSPGVGGTDTQYFGPGTRLTVL.